These 21 T cell receptor beta chains originate from one sample sequenced in a study of cytomegalovirus exposure and HLA in healthy donors. The PCR ran on 60 Vbeta and 13 Jbeta primers. Clones were read by immunoSEQ multiplex PCR, and TCRdb kept only the in-frame ones, dropping some. Among about 130,000 clones listed, around 76% were seen once. What was sequenced was PBMCs. The receptors were gathered from an older woman in good health and CMV-seropositive.

The chain combines TRBV7-3 with TRBJ2-3; tentative D call: TRBD2 (5 bases). From germline, CDR1 is SGHTA and CDR2 FQGTGA. V dropped 5 bases and J dropped 5 bases, with 17 bases sitting between them. The CDR3 totals 15 residues. CDR3 DNA sequence: TGTGCCAGCAGCCCCCGAGGACGGGATGGAGATACGCAGTATTTT. Amino acids: CASSPRGRDGDTQYF.

V usage is TRBV5-1 and J usage is TRBJ2-7; TRBD2 might be the D (6 bases). Germline lookup yields CDR1 SGHRS and CDR2 YFSETQ. With 5 bases removed from V and 3 bases from J, the gap between germline ends came to 18 bases. The length of the CDR3 is 15 residues. DNA for the CDR3: TGCGCCAGCAGTCCTGGGGGGTGGGGGGTCTACGAGCAGTACTTC. This sequence encodes CASSPGGWGVYEQYF.

The J gene is TRBJ2-5, the V gene TRBV10-3; D might be TRBD2 (6 bases). The tail of the sequence fits TRBJ2-7 better, so the J call may be wrong. Germline CDR1 is ENHRY and CDR2 is SYGVKD. The CDR3 totals 17 residues. The CDR3 spells CAISGRRVGGSSYEQYF. The CDR3 nucleotides are TGTGCCATCAGTGGGAGGCGCGTGGGAGGCAGCTCCTACGAGCAGTACTTC.

This chain joins TRBV5-1 and TRBJ2-2; the D gene is possibly TRBD1 (6 bases). The V gene lost 2 bases and the J gene lost 3 bases, with 11 bases spanning the gap. The germline V gene has CDR1 SGHRS and CDR2 YFSETQ. CDR3 length equals 15 residues. The CDR3 region is CASSFAHRDTGELFF. The CDR3 DNA follows: TGCGCCAGCAGCTTTGCCCACAGGGACACCGGGGAGCTGTTTTTT.

V is TRBV9 and J is TRBJ2-3, with TRBD2 identical over 8 bases. After removal of 4 bases from V and 1 base from J, the junction contained 8 bases not matched to a gene. Per germline, CDR1 SGDLS and CDR2 YYNGEE. The CDR3 runs to 16 residues. The CDR3 is CASSFAPAGGTDTQYF. CDR3 coding DNA: TGTGCCAGCAGCTTTGCCCCAGCGGGGGGCACAGATACGCAGTATTTT. Full variable domain (remainder filled in from reference TRBV9 and TRBJ2-3): DSGVTQTPKHLITATGQRVTLRCSPRSGDLSVYWYQQSLDQGLQFLIQYYNGEERAKGNILERFSAQQFPDLHSELNLSSLELGDSALYFCASSFAPAGGTDTQYFGPGTRLTVL.

This rearrangement joins TRBV7-2 to TRBJ2-5; TRBD2 agrees at 16 bases. J was trimmed by 5 bases and V by 4 bases; bases with no gene match: 4. In germline, CDR1 is SGHTA, CDR2 FQGNSA. There are 16 residues in the CDR3. CDR3 nucleotides: TGTGCCAGCAGCTCGGGACTAGCGGGGGGGCGGGAGACCCAGTACTTC. It codes for CASSSGLAGGRETQYF.

This CDR3 reads CASSTMTGWTEKLFF. As DNA, the CDR3 is TGTGCCAGCAGCACCATGACAGGGTGGACTGAAAAACTGTTTTTT. V is TRBV7-2 and J is TRBJ1-4; 7 bases align to TRBD1. Looked up from germline, CDR1 is SGHTA and CDR2 is FQGNSA. This CDR3 spans 15 amino acids. The V gene end was trimmed by 5 bases and the J gene end by 7 bases; junction bases not matched to a gene: 10.

V is TRBV7-3 and J is TRBJ2-2; tentative D call: TRBD2 (6 bases). V was trimmed by 3 bases and J by 6 bases, leaving 17 bases between them. The CDR3 is made up of 16 amino acids. Germline V CDR1 and CDR2: SGHTA, FQGTGA. CDR3 DNA sequence: TGTGCCAGCAGCTTTGCGGCTAGCAGGAGGGCCGGGGAGCTGTTTTTT. Its translation is CASSFAASRRAGELFF.

V usage is TRBV5-6 and J usage is TRBJ1-3; 9 bases fit TRBD1. The CDR3 is 15 amino acids. CDR1 is SGHDT and CDR2 is YYEEEE in the germline V gene. V shed 3 bases, J shed 5 bases, and the junction held 6 bases outside the gene matches. This CDR3 is CASSSDRGRRNTIYF. As DNA, the CDR3 is TGTGCCAGCAGCTCGGACAGGGGAAGAAGAAACACCATATATTTT.

The rearrangement links TRBV18 to TRBJ1-2; 9 bases are a match to TRBD1. CDR3 length equals 15 residues. V was clipped by 3 bases and J by 3 bases; unmatched bases: 5. In germline, CDR1 is KGHSH, CDR2 LQKENI. The CDR3, as DNA: TGTGCCAGCTCACCGGGACAGGGAAATGACTATGGCTACACCTTC. Translating gives CASSPGQGNDYGYTF.

The chain combines TRBV19 with TRBJ2-1; 8 nucleotides match TRBD2. V trimming: 7 bases; J trimming: 4 bases; junction bases outside the gene matches: 6. The CDR3 is 14 residues long. Germline V lookup: CDR1 LNHDA, CDR2 SQIVND (reference sequence). The CDR3 DNA reads as TGTGCCAGTAAAGACTTAGCGGGGTACAATGAGCAGTTCTTC. Its protein product is CASKDLAGYNEQFF.

The chain is built from TRBV5-1 and TRBJ2-2, with a possible D match to TRBD1 (6 bases). V lost 4 bases to trimming and J lost 1 base, with 11 bases between them. Germline V gene data show CDR1 as SGHRS and CDR2 as YFSETQ. The CDR3 consists of 15 residues. CDR3 amino acids: CASSPVGQNTGELFF. The CDR3 coding sequence is TGCGCCAGCAGCCCGGTGGGACAGAACACCGGGGAGCTGTTTTTT.

V gene TRBV7-9 combines with J gene TRBJ2-1; TRBD2 matches 8 bases. Germline V CDR1 and CDR2: SEHNR, FQNEAQ (reference sequence). The CDR3 length is 15 residues. V was pared by 1 base and J by 7 bases, with 6 bases of the junction left unmatched. CDR3 coding DNA: TGTGCCAGCAGCTTAGACGGGAGGGTTGAGAATGAGCAGTTCTTC. Its translation is CASSLDGRVENEQFF. Variable domain in full (rest from reference TRBV7-9 and TRBJ2-1): DTGVSQNPRHKITKRGQNVTFRCDPISEHNRLYWYRQTLGQGPEFLTYFQNEAQLEKSRLLSDRFSAERPKGSFSTLEIQRTEQGDSAMYLCASSLDGRVENEQFFGPGTRLTVL.

The chain recombines TRBV30 with TRBJ2-7, with 7 bases that match TRBD1. CDR1 is GTSNPN, CDR2 SVGIG, per germline (reference sequence). The junction had 8 bases not matched to a gene; V was cut back by 2 bases and J by 7 bases. CDR3 size: 13 residues. The CDR3 loop reads CAWSLDRAWEQYF. DNA of the CDR3: TGTGCCTGGAGTCTCGACAGGGCCTGGGAGCAGTACTTC. Using reference TRBV30 and TRBJ2-7 for the parts outside the CDR3, the full variable domain is SQTIHQWPATLVQPVGSPLSLECTVEGTSNPNLYWYRQAAGRGLQLLFYSVGIGQISSEVPQNLSASRPQDRQFILSSKKLLLSDSGFYLCAWSLDRAWEQYFGPGTRLTVT.

The chain joins TRBV18 to TRBJ2-5, with TRBD1 matching over 7 bases. The J call may be wrong; the DNA end is better matched by TRBJ2-7. CDR3 length equals 15 residues. Per germline, CDR1 KGHSH and CDR2 LQKENI. CDR3 region: CASSLRDSLPHEQYF. The CDR3 DNA follows: TGTGCCAGCTCACTCCGGGACAGTCTACCTCACGAGCAGTACTTC.

The chain couples TRBV7-7 to TRBJ1-5; D gene uncertain. V was trimmed by 1 base and J by 6 bases, leaving 7 bases between them. In germline, CDR1 is SSHAT, CDR2 FNYEAQ (reference sequence). CDR3 size: 13 residues. The CDR3: CASSLDPSQPQHF. CDR3 nucleotides: TGTGCCAGCAGCTTAGATCCCAGTCAGCCCCAGCATTTT. Full variable domain (remainder filled in from reference TRBV7-7 and TRBJ1-5): GAGVSQSPRYKVTKRGQDVTLRCDPISSHATLYWYQQALGQGPEFLTYFNYEAQPDKSGLPSDRFSAERPEGSISTLTIQRTEQRDSAMYRCASSLDPSQPQHFGDGTRLSIL.

This clone was seen just once. The chain has TRBV27 and TRBJ2-7; D might be TRBD2 (7 bases). The CDR3 has 15 residues. Germline assignment: CDR1 MNHEY and CDR2 SMNVEV (reference sequence). V lost 3 bases and J 5 bases, leaving 17 bases between the germline ends. CDR3 amino acids: CASSLMLGGLDEQYF. The CDR3 coding sequence is TGTGCCAGCAGTTTGATGTTGGGGGGGCTCGACGAGCAGTACTTC.

This clone was counted once. The genes are TRBV4-1 and TRBJ1-1; D unclear. The CDR3 has 14 residues. Germline values: CDR1 MGHRA, CDR2 YSYEKL. Trimming removed 1 base from V and 6 bases from J, with 12 bases in between. The DNA for the CDR3 is TGCGCCAGCAGCCAAGGTGAGCGACTGTCTGAAGCTTTCTTT. Its translation: CASSQGERLSEAFF.

This chain links TRBV7-9 with TRBJ1-2; D gene uncertain. The CDR3 is 18 amino acids. Trimming pared 2 bases from V and 2 bases from J, leaving 21 bases between. CDR1 is SEHNR, CDR2 FQNEAQ, per germline (reference sequence). Written as DNA, the CDR3 is TGTGCCAGCAGCTTATACCCCCCTCAATCTAGCGCGAACTATGGCTACACCTTC. Amino acid sequence: CASSLYPPQSSANYGYTF.

In its sample, this clone was seen a few times. V and J are TRBV10-3 and TRBJ1-5; 7 bases map to TRBD1. There are 15 residues in the CDR3. Germline values: CDR1 ENHRY, CDR2 SYGVKD. Trimming took 0 bases from V and 6 from J; bases not matched to a gene: 5. CDR3: CAISESSGGGQPQHF. In DNA, the CDR3 is TGTGCCATCAGTGAGTCATCAGGGGGTGGTCAGCCCCAGCATTTT.

V usage is TRBV9 and J usage is TRBJ1-4, with D tentatively TRBD1 (6 bases). This CDR3 is 17 amino acids long. CDR1 is SGDLS and CDR2 is YYNGEE in the germline V gene. The CDR3 loop reads CACRGAKTIGWYEKLFF. The CDR3 region has the DNA TGTGCTTGCCGGGGGGCGAAAACAATTGGGTGGTATGAAAAACTGTTTTTT.